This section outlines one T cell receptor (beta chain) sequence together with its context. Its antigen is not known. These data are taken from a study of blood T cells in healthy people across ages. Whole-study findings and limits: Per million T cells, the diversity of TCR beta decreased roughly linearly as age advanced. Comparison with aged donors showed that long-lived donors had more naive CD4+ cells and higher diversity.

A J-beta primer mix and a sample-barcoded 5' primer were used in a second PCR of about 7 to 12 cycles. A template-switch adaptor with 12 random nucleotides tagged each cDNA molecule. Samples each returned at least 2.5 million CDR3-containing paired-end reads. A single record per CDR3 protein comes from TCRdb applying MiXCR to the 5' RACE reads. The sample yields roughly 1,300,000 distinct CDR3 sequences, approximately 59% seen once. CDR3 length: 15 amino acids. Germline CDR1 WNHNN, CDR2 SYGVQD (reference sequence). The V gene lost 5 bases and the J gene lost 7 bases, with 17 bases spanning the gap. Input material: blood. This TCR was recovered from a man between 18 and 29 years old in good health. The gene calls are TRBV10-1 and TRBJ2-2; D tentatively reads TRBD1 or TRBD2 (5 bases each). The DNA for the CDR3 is TGCGCCAGCAGTCGGGACGCCTCGTCGATCGGGGAGCTGTTTTTT. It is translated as CASSRDASSIGELFF.